The 27 T cell receptor beta chains below come from one sample, sequenced in a study of OX40 agonist ivuxolimab in advanced cancers. Profiled with immunoSEQ multiplex PCR; TCRdb holds only in-frame clones, not every one. In the table there are 100,000 to 150,000 clones, just over 90% of which are singletons. The starting material was CD4+ or CD8+ T cells sorted from blood, obtained in a trial of the OX40 agonist ivuxolimab. The receptor set was obtained from an adult with an advanced solid tumor such as melanoma, head and neck, liver or kidney cancer.

J is TRBJ2-3 and V is TRBV6-6; D gene ambiguous. The CDR3 runs 14 residues. The germline V and J ends were trimmed by 0 bases and 3 bases, with 7 bases remaining between them. Germline CDR1 reads MNHNY; CDR2 reads SVGAGI (reference sequence). The chain's CDR3 is CASSYSGFTDTQYF. DNA of the CDR3: TGTGCCAGCAGTTACTCGGGCTTTACAGATACGCAGTATTTT.

This rearrangement joins TRBV5-7 to TRBJ1-1, with 12 bases aligning to TRBD1. TRBV5-7 carries the ORF label, with uncertain function. Losses at the gene ends were 5 bases for V and 4 bases for J; bases not matched to a gene: 12. The length of the CDR3 is 17 residues. DNA for the CDR3: TGTGCCAGCAGACAGGGACAGGGGGCGCGTTGTGCCACTGAAGCTTTCTTT. The encoded protein is CASRQGQGARCATEAFF.

This chain joins TRBV6-5 and TRBJ2-1; TRBD2 aligns across 9 bases. Germline V gives CDR1 MNHEY, CDR2 SVGAGI. There are 15 residues in the CDR3. V gave up 11 bases and J gave up 4 bases; unmatched junction bases: 12. CDR3 sequence reads: CAAGRPSGAYNEQFF. The CDR3 bases are TGTGCCGCGGGTCGACCTAGCGGGGCTTACAATGAGCAGTTCTTC.

The J gene is TRBJ2-1, the V gene TRBV4-1, with TRBD2 matching over 8 bases. The J segment lost 2 bases and the V segment lost 5 bases, leaving 11 bases of the junction unmatched. The CDR3 sequence is 17 residues long. Germline loops: CDR1 MGHRA, CDR2 YSYEKL. The CDR3 protein is CASSWIKRERAYNEQFF. Written as DNA, the CDR3 is TGCGCCAGCAGCTGGATAAAGCGGGAGCGGGCCTACAATGAGCAGTTCTTC.

V usage is TRBV18 and J usage is TRBJ2-3; D is perhaps TRBD1 (5 bases). Deletions cut 3 bases from V and 1 base from J, with 14 bases between. Germline values: CDR1 KGHSH, CDR2 LQKENI. CDR3 length: 16 residues. The CDR3 nucleotides read TGTGCCAGCTCACCTACTTCAGGACAAGGCACAGATACGCAGTATTTT. Translating gives CASSPTSGQGTDTQYF.

The chain uses TRBV9 and TRBJ1-1; tentative D call: TRBD1 (5 bases). CDR3 size: 14 residues. Germline V gene sequence: CDR1 SGDLS, CDR2 YYNGEE. With 4 bases removed from V and 1 base from J, the gap between germline ends came to 11 bases. This CDR3 reads CASSLLGENTEAFF. CDR3 bases: TGTGCCAGCAGCCTCCTGGGGGAGAACACTGAAGCTTTCTTT.

CDR3 protein: CASSLGTSGNTGELFF. In DNA form, the CDR3 reads TGCGCCAGCAGCTTGGGGACTAGCGGGAACACCGGGGAGCTGTTTTTT. The chain has TRBV5-1 and TRBJ2-2, with 10 bases fitting TRBD2. V shed 0 bases and J 1 base; nucleotides not matched to a gene: 0. Germline V gene lookup returns CDR1 SGHRS and CDR2 YFSETQ. CDR3 length: 16 residues.

The chain links TRBV20-1 to TRBJ2-1, with D unclear. V shed 5 bases and J shed 8 bases, with 7 bases lying between them. In germline, CDR1 is DFQATT, CDR2 SNEGSKA (reference sequence). The CDR3 is made up of 10 amino acids. The CDR3 DNA sequence: TGCAGTGCTCAGATCGATGAGCAGTTCTTC. It is translated as CSAQIDEQFF.

The chain recombines TRBV9 with TRBJ2-2; D unresolved. Per germline, CDR1 SGDLS and CDR2 YYNGEE. The CDR3 contains 14 residues. Trimming took 7 bases from V and 0 from J, leaving 10 bases between them. In DNA, the CDR3 is TGTGCCAGCGGCGCCGGGTCGAACACCGGGGAGCTGTTTTTT. It codes for CASGAGSNTGELFF.

This chain uses TRBV5-4 with TRBJ2-2; TRBD2 matches 10 bases. The CDR3 runs to 16 residues. Germline V gene data show CDR1 as SGHNT and CDR2 as YYREEE (reference sequence). The trim removed 2 bases at V and 1 base at J, leaving 2 bases unmatched. Here the CDR3 reads CASSLAGGGNTGELFF. The CDR3 DNA follows: TGTGCCAGCAGCTTAGCGGGAGGGGGGAACACCGGGGAGCTGTTTTTT.

The chain is built from TRBV7-6 and TRBJ2-5, with TRBD1 matching 11 bases. This CDR3 region has 15 residues. Germline CDR1 reads SGHVS; CDR2 reads FNYEAQ. V trimming: 6 bases; J trimming: 5 bases; junction bases outside the gene matches: 8. CDR3 bases: TGTGCCAGCAGACTCGGGACAGGGGGTCTCGAGACCCAGTACTTC. It yields the protein CASRLGTGGLETQYF.

The V and J genes are TRBV6-6 and TRBJ2-7; 11 nucleotides line up with TRBD2. V trimming: 8 bases; J trimming: 0 bases; junction bases outside the gene matches: 3. The germline CDR1 and CDR2 sequences are MNHNY and SVGAGI (reference sequence). CDR3 size: 14 residues. In DNA, the CDR3 is TGTGCCAGCGAGACTAGCGGGAACTCCTACGAGCAGTACTTC. Protein sequence: CASETSGNSYEQYF.

The rearrangement joins TRBV11-1 to TRBJ1-1; no clear D gene. Trimming took 5 bases from V and 7 from J, leaving 14 bases between them. CDR1 and CDR2 from the germline V gene are SGHAT and FQDESV (reference sequence). The CDR3 contains 13 residues. The CDR3 here is CASSLLRVGEAFF. The CDR3 nucleotides read TGTGCCAGCAGCCTTCTCAGAGTGGGTGAAGCTTTCTTT.

The V gene is TRBV13, the J gene TRBJ2-7; TRBD1 matches 9 bases. CDR3 length: 13 amino acids. CDR1 and CDR2 (germline): PRHDT, FYEKMQ (reference sequence). Trimming cost V 8 bases and J 3 bases; bases outside gene matches: 5. The CDR3 spells CASGPGQGYEQYF. CDR3 DNA sequence: TGTGCCAGCGGACCGGGACAGGGCTACGAGCAGTACTTC.

V gene TRBV6-1 combines with J gene TRBJ2-4; D might be TRBD2 (5 bases). From germline, CDR1 is MNHNS and CDR2 SASEGT. V lost 2 bases and J 1 base, leaving 12 bases between the germline ends. The CDR3 is made up of 16 amino acids. The CDR3 DNA follows: TGTGCCAGCAGTGAAAACCCTCCGGGGGCCAAAAACATTCAGTACTTC. Its translation: CASSENPPGAKNIQYF.

The chain employs TRBV5-1 and TRBJ2-5; 7 bases fit TRBD1. The CDR3 sequence is 15 residues long. V lost 6 bases to trimming and J lost 4 bases; unmatched junction nucleotides: 12. CDR1 is SGHRS, CDR2 YFSETQ, per germline. CDR3: CASTKASTGRETQYF. CDR3 DNA: TGCGCCAGCACCAAAGCCTCGACAGGGAGAGAGACCCAGTACTTC.

The V and J genes are TRBV7-2 and TRBJ2-2; either TRBD1 or TRBD2 may fit D (5 bases each). Germline values: CDR1 SGHTA, CDR2 FQGNSA. The CDR3 runs to 14 residues. Trimming removed 1 base at V and 6 bases at J, with 9 bases between. The chain's CDR3 is CASSLGWGPGELFF. The DNA of the CDR3 is TGTGCCAGCAGCTTAGGGTGGGGACCCGGGGAGCTGTTTTTT.

The chain couples TRBV10-3 to TRBJ1-1; maybe TRBD1 (5 bases). The CDR3 consists of 12 residues. V shed 2 bases and J shed 10 bases, with 11 bases lying between them. The V gene's germline CDR1 is ENHRY and CDR2 SYGVKD. CDR3 DNA: TGTGCCATCAGTGAGCCGGGACCGGTAGCTTTCTTT. This gives the protein CAISEPGPVAFF.

This sequence joins TRBV5-1 and TRBJ2-1; weak D call: TRBD1 (6 bases). The CDR3 has 14 residues. In germline, CDR1 is SGHRS, CDR2 YFSETQ. Trimming removed 0 bases at V and 6 bases at J, with 10 bases between. The CDR3 DNA follows: TGCGCCAGCAGCTTGGGGACAGTAGGCAATGAGCAGTTCTTC. Amino acid sequence: CASSLGTVGNEQFF.

This clone appeared once. The chain couples TRBV5-1 to TRBJ2-7; 7 bases match TRBD1. This CDR3 spans 15 amino acids. J lost 0 bases, V lost 4 bases, and 7 bases had no gene match. CDR1 is SGHRS, CDR2 YFSETQ, per germline. CDR3 residues: CASSTGQPSSYEQYF. The CDR3 region has the DNA TGCGCCAGCAGCACGGGACAGCCTTCCTCCTACGAGCAGTACTTC.

The genes are TRBV19 and TRBJ1-1; D remains unclear. There are 13 residues in the CDR3. CDR1 and CDR2 (germline): LNHDA, SQIVND (reference sequence). V was pared by 4 bases and J by 0 bases, with 6 bases between. For the CDR3, the DNA is TGTGCCAGTAGTACCCGGCTGAACACTGAAGCTTTCTTT. Translation gives CASSTRLNTEAFF.

This clone was detected only a few times. This chain uses TRBV28 with TRBJ1-5, with D perhaps matching TRBD1 (5 bases). V was cut by 6 bases and J by 3 bases, with 9 bases left in between. The CDR3 runs to 13 residues. Germline CDR1 and CDR2: MDHEN and SYDVKM. CDR3 region: CASRGGYNQPQHF. In nucleotides, the CDR3 is TGTGCCAGCAGGGGGGGATACAATCAGCCCCAGCATTTT.

V gene TRBV2 combines with J gene TRBJ1-2; the D gene is possibly TRBD1 (6 bases). The CDR3 consists of 12 residues. V lost 8 bases and J 2 bases, leaving 9 bases between the germline ends. Germline lookup yields CDR1 SNHLY and CDR2 FYNNEI. The CDR3 here is CASPGQNYGYTF. Written as DNA, the CDR3 is TGTGCCAGCCCAGGACAGAACTATGGCTACACCTTC.

This chain links TRBV15 with TRBJ1-3; D not certain. This CDR3 comprises 16 residues. V shed 1 base and J shed 0 bases, with 10 bases lying between them. CDR1 is LNHNV and CDR2 is YYDKDF in the germline V gene (reference sequence). The CDR3 bases are TGTGCCACCAGCAGAGGTGCCAGTATCTCTGGAAACACCATATATTTT. Translating it yields CATSRGASISGNTIYF.

V is TRBV27 and J is TRBJ2-5; D might be TRBD1 (6 bases). The CDR3 has 15 residues. V was pared by 6 bases and J by 6 bases, with 20 bases between. Germline CDR1 reads MNHEY; CDR2 reads SMNVEV (reference sequence). As DNA, the CDR3 is TGTGCCAGCAGCCGACCCACAGGGTCGGGACAGACCCAGTACTTC. This sequence encodes CASSRPTGSGQTQYF.

The chain couples TRBV7-8 to TRBJ2-3; D is undetermined. The CDR3 loop spans 13 amino acids. Germline V lookup: CDR1 SGHVS, CDR2 FQNEAQ. Trimming took off 1 base at V and 4 bases at J, with 6 bases between the two ends. The CDR3: CASSLVLADTQYF. In DNA, the CDR3 is TGTGCCAGCAGCTTAGTTCTCGCAGATACGCAGTATTTT.

The chain has TRBV18 and TRBJ1-1, with D unclear. Per germline, CDR1 KGHSH and CDR2 LQKENI. CDR3 length: 12 amino acids. Trimming took off 0 bases at V and 5 bases at J, with 4 bases between the two ends. The CDR3 loop is CASSPPGTEAFF. CDR3 in DNA: TGTGCCAGCTCACCACCGGGAACTGAAGCTTTCTTT.